This T cell receptor (beta chain) was sequenced for a study of blood T cell repertoires in COVID-19. Across the whole study: Samples of COVID-19 (acute and convalescent) were obtained from the United States, Italy and Spain. T cells, B-cell-depleted T cells, or PBMCs supplied cDNA or gDNA.

CDR3 length equals 16 residues. The V end was cut by 0 bases, the J end by 5 bases, with 11 bases between. Per the germline V gene, CDR1 is ENHRY and CDR2 is SYGVKD. Original data processing: Amplification from reference gene primers served as the basis for estimated nucleated cell counts. The repertoire was sequenced with immunoSEQ multiplex PCR; TCRdb's copy has only in-frame clones and lacks some. V and J calls plus clone size are reproduced from that table; the DNA served to infer D and trimming. The profile shows under 200,000 clones, 90% to 95% of them singletons. The gene calls are TRBV10-3 and TRBJ1-6; TRBD1 might be the D (5 bases). The receptor was derived from a man between 50 and 59 years old with acute or convalescent COVID-19. What was sequenced was peripheral blood. CDR3 amino acids: CAISESAGDHNSPLHF. DNA of the CDR3: TGTGCCATCAGTGAGTCAGCGGGGGACCATAATTCACCCCTCCACTTT.